The 14 T cell receptor beta chains below were found in one sample sequenced in a study of T cells in localized non-small cell lung cancer. Sequencing was performed with immunoSEQ multiplex PCR; in TCRdb, only in-frame clones are kept and a portion is missing. This sample carries over 20,000 clones, roughly 87% of them seen once, and the ten largest clones take roughly 29%. This specimen was peripheral blood, taken before any cancer treatment. All receptors derive from a male donor at least 60 years old with stage I squamous cell lung carcinoma.

V is TRBV4-1 and J is TRBJ2-1; D not resolved. In germline, CDR1 is MGHRA, CDR2 YSYEKL. V was trimmed by 3 bases and J by 0 bases, leaving 9 bases between them. The CDR3 spans 15 residues. This CDR3 is CASSHGPGSYNEQFF. The CDR3 coding sequence is TGCGCCAGCAGCCACGGGCCGGGCTCCTACAATGAGCAGTTCTTC.

The chain carries TRBV11-2 and TRBJ1-1, with a possible D match to TRBD1 (5 bases). Germline V lookup: CDR1 SGHAT, CDR2 FQNNGV. CDR3 size: 13 residues. V lost 3 bases, J lost 5 bases, and 10 bases lay in between. The CDR3 region is CASSLGPGTEAFF. For the CDR3, the DNA is TGTGCCAGCAGCTTGGGACCCGGTACTGAAGCTTTCTTT.

This chain connects TRBV5-4 to TRBJ1-2; D gene unclear. The CDR3 runs to 14 residues. Trimming pared 0 bases from V and 0 bases from J, leaving 6 bases between. CDR1 is SGHNT and CDR2 is YYREEE in the germline V gene (reference sequence). CDR3 sequence reads: CASSLDQTNYGYTF. The CDR3, as DNA: TGTGCCAGCAGCTTGGACCAGACTAACTATGGCTACACCTTC.

The J gene is TRBJ2-5, the V gene TRBV5-6, with 10 nucleotides matching TRBD1. Germline V lookup: CDR1 SGHDT, CDR2 YYEEEE. The CDR3 covers 16 residues. After removal of 3 bases from V and 0 bases from J, the junction contained 5 bases not matched to a gene. CDR3 sequence: CASSSGTGAYQETQYF. In DNA, the CDR3 is TGTGCCAGCAGCTCGGGGACAGGGGCTTACCAAGAGACCCAGTACTTC.

This sequence joins TRBV29-1 and TRBJ2-5; D is ambiguous. The CDR3 is made up of 13 amino acids. Germline V lookup: CDR1 SQVTM, CDR2 ANQGSEA. Trimming removed 4 bases from V and 2 bases from J, with 11 bases in between. CDR3 residues: CSVGRQEQETQYF. In nucleotides, the CDR3 is TGCAGCGTTGGCAGGCAGGAGCAAGAGACCCAGTACTTC.

The sample holds one count of this clone. This chain uses TRBV5-4 with TRBJ2-5; D call uncertain. The V gene's germline CDR1 is SGHNT and CDR2 YYREEE (reference sequence). The CDR3 is 14 residues long. The V end was cut by 0 bases, the J end by 5 bases, with 11 bases between. The chain's CDR3 is CASSLGSSAETQYF. The CDR3 nucleotides are TGTGCCAGCAGCTTGGGTTCTTCGGCGGAGACCCAGTACTTC.

The CDR3 DNA follows: TGTGCCAGTAGTCAATTTGGGCGATCGAACACTGAAGCTTTCTTT. Its protein product is CASSQFGRSNTEAFF. This chain connects TRBV19 to TRBJ1-1; no firm D call. The CDR3 is made up of 15 amino acids. Looked up from germline, CDR1 is LNHDA and CDR2 is SQIVND (reference sequence). The V and J ends lost 5 bases and 1 base respectively, with 14 bases between them.

The CDR3 sequence is CASSEGAGHYNEQFF. The CDR3 DNA is TGTGCCAGCAGCGAGGGGGCGGGACACTACAATGAGCAGTTCTTC. The chain combines TRBV9 with TRBJ2-1; perhaps TRBD1 as D (7 bases). CDR1 and CDR2 (germline): SGDLS, YYNGEE. Trimming removed 3 bases at V and 3 bases at J, with 13 bases between. The CDR3 loop spans 15 amino acids.

This chain uses TRBV11-3 with TRBJ2-2; the match to TRBD2 covers 8 bases. CDR1 and CDR2 from the germline V gene are SGHNT and YENEEA. This CDR3 comprises 15 residues. The junction had 6 bases not matched to a gene; V was cut back by 5 bases and J by 4 bases. For the CDR3, the DNA is TGTGCCAGCAGCCCGGGGGGGGCGGGCACCGGGGAGCTGTTTTTT. This gives the protein CASSPGGAGTGELFF.

The gene calls are TRBV5-1 and TRBJ2-3, with D unresolved. Germline CDR1 SGHRS, CDR2 YFSETQ. This CDR3 is 12 amino acids long. Trimming shortened V by 5 bases and J by 10 bases, and 14 bases separated the two germline ends. CDR3 amino acids: CASRKEDLAQYF. The CDR3 bases are TGCGCCAGCAGGAAGGAAGATCTGGCGCAGTATTTT.

This chain joins TRBV19 and TRBJ2-4; D remains unclear. The CDR3 loop spans 14 amino acids. CDR1 and CDR2 (germline): LNHDA, SQIVND (reference sequence). V gave up 8 bases and J gave up 8 bases, with 19 bases separating them. The CDR3 nucleotides are TGTGCCAGTGCCTCCGAGACAAGGGCGGACATTCAGTACTTC. It translates to CASASETRADIQYF. The full variable domain, rest sourced from reference TRBV19 and TRBJ2-4, is DGGITQSPKYLFRKEGQNVTLSCEQNLNHDAMYWYRQDPGQGLRLIYYSQIVNDFQKGDIAEGYSVSREKKESFPLTVTSAQKNPTAFYLCASASETRADIQYFGAGTRLSVL.

The V and J genes are TRBV6-5 and TRBJ2-2, with TRBD1 matching over 9 bases. Germline assignment: CDR1 MNHEY and CDR2 SVGAGI. The CDR3 runs to 15 residues. Germline trimming cut 6 bases from V and 2 bases from J; bases unmatched to any gene: 4. Here the CDR3 reads CASREGQGNTGELFF. The CDR3 DNA follows: TGTGCCAGCAGAGAGGGACAGGGCAACACCGGGGAGCTGTTTTTT.

V gene TRBV6-5 combines with J gene TRBJ2-2; no reliable D call. CDR1 is MNHEY, CDR2 SVGAGI, per germline. There are 14 residues in the CDR3. Trimming took 3 bases from V and 1 from J, leaving 6 bases between them. For the CDR3, the DNA is TGTGCCAGCAGTTATGTTCGGAACACCGGGGAGCTGTTTTTT. Encoded protein: CASSYVRNTGELFF.

The V gene is TRBV5-1, the J gene TRBJ1-6; D is unclear. Germline V gives CDR1 SGHRS, CDR2 YFSETQ. Trimming removed 3 bases from V and 7 bases from J, with 8 bases in between. There are 13 residues in the CDR3. The CDR3 loop reads CASSYEKNSPLHF. CDR3 DNA sequence: TGCGCCAGCAGCTATGAGAAAAATTCACCCCTCCACTTT.